These 29 T cell receptor beta chains originate from one sample sequenced in a study of blood T cell repertoires in COVID-19 (dated by TCRdb to about 2020). Receptor libraries were prepared by the immunoSEQ multiplex PCR assay. TCRdb retrieved this table from immuneACCESS and kept in-frame rearrangements only. Not all clones are present; in checked studies, unresolved V genes account for under half, and no reason is known for the remainder. The sample profile shows some 80,000 clones; around 81% of them were found once. The ten largest clones represent about 45% of the sample. The specimen was peripheral blood. The receptors were sampled from a man older than 75 with acute or convalescent COVID-19.

This chain joins TRBV24-1 and TRBJ2-1; possibly TRBD2 for D (6 bases). The V and J ends lost 4 bases and 5 bases respectively, with 14 bases between them. CDR1 KGHDR and CDR2 SFDVKD come from the germline V gene. The CDR3 contains 15 residues. CDR3 sequence (DNA): TGTGCCACCAGTGACCCCCGTGGAGGGGACAATGAGCAGTTCTTC. Its translation is CATSDPRGGDNEQFF.

In DNA form, the CDR3 reads TGCGCCAGCAGCTTGGGACTAGCGGGAGCAATTGGTTCCTACGAGCAGTACTTC. As protein: CASSLGLAGAIGSYEQYF. The chain joins TRBV5-1 to TRBJ2-7; 12 bases are shared with TRBD2. Trimming took 0 bases from V and 1 from J; bases not matched to a gene: 8. Germline CDR1 is SGHRS and CDR2 is YFSETQ. The CDR3 length is 18 residues.

The V gene is TRBV6-5, the J gene TRBJ1-5; no definite D call. Trimming stripped 6 bases from V and 8 bases from J, with 20 bases between. The CDR3 runs 15 residues. Germline V gene data show CDR1 as MNHEY and CDR2 as SVGAGI. In DNA, the CDR3 is TGTGCCAGCAGCGCTTTGGTGCAGGCCCCGAAGCCCCAGCATTTT. This translates into CASSALVQAPKPQHF.

The rearrangement joins TRBV27 to TRBJ2-1; D is possibly TRBD2 (5 bases). The CDR3 contains 13 residues. Germline CDR1 is MNHEY and CDR2 is SMNVEV (reference sequence). The V end lost 5 bases, the J end lost 3 bases, and 8 bases lay between the germline ends. CDR3 DNA sequence: TGTGCCAGCAGTAGAGGGAACTACAATGAGCAGTTCTTC. It yields the protein CASSRGNYNEQFF.

The chain couples TRBV27 to TRBJ2-7; 13 nucleotides line up with TRBD2. Germline-derived CDR1 and CDR2 are MNHEY and SMNVEV (reference sequence). The V segment lost 8 bases and the J segment 9 bases; nucleotides outside the gene matches: 4. This CDR3 has 12 amino acids. The CDR3 region is CASGTSGKLQYF. The CDR3, as DNA: TGTGCCAGCGGGACTAGCGGGAAGTTGCAGTACTTC.

There are a few counts of this clone. The genes are TRBV18 and TRBJ2-7; D uncertain. Germline V gene sequence: CDR1 KGHSH, CDR2 LQKENI. The CDR3 extends over 14 amino acids. Trimming removed 4 bases at V and 3 bases at J, with 13 bases between. The CDR3: CASSLNSIGYEQYF. The CDR3 DNA is TGTGCCAGCTCACTTAACAGCATCGGCTACGAGCAGTACTTC.

The chain links TRBV5-1 to TRBJ1-1, with 7 nucleotides matching TRBD1. This CDR3 comprises 14 residues. Germline V CDR1 and CDR2: SGHRS, YFSETQ. V was clipped by 4 bases and J by 7 bases; unmatched bases: 10. This CDR3 is CASSRDSPDDEAFF. For the CDR3, the DNA is TGCGCCAGCAGCCGGGACAGTCCCGACGATGAAGCTTTCTTT.

J is TRBJ2-2 and V is TRBV6-4; 10 nucleotides match TRBD1. Germline CDR1 reads MRHNA; CDR2 reads SNTAGT. Germline trimming cut 3 bases from V and 5 bases from J; bases unmatched to any gene: 9. CDR3 length: 17 residues. The CDR3 DNA follows: TGTGCCAGCAGTGATCTCTCTCCGGGACAGGGGACCGGGGAGCTGTTTTTT. Translated: CASSDLSPGQGTGELFF.

The J gene is TRBJ2-7, the V gene TRBV14; D possibly corresponds to TRBD1 (6 bases). The germline gives CDR1 SGHDN, CDR2 FVKESK. Deletions cut 4 bases from V and 3 bases from J, with 16 bases between. CDR3 size: 15 residues. Here the CDR3 reads CASSLSTGFYYEQYF. CDR3 in DNA: TGTGCCAGCAGCCTATCAACAGGGTTCTACTACGAGCAGTACTTC.

The chain is built from TRBV4-1 and TRBJ2-1; TRBD2 matches at 15 bases. V lost 2 bases to trimming and J lost 7 bases; unmatched junction nucleotides: 3. The germline gives CDR1 MGHRA, CDR2 YSYEKL. CDR3 length: 16 amino acids. The CDR3 DNA follows: TGCGCCAGCAGCCAAACCGGACTAGCGGGAGGGAATGAGCAGTTCTTC. It encodes CASSQTGLAGGNEQFF.

The V gene is TRBV7-2, the J gene TRBJ1-5; D gene ambiguous. The germline V and J ends were trimmed by 1 base and 1 base, with 8 bases remaining between them. Germline CDR1 SGHTA, CDR2 FQGNSA. The CDR3 extends over 15 amino acids. The CDR3: CASSLDPTSNQPQHF. Written as DNA, the CDR3 is TGTGCCAGCAGCTTAGACCCTACGAGCAATCAGCCCCAGCATTTT.

The chain links TRBV30 to TRBJ1-1; D unclear. This CDR3 is built from 13 residues. V was cut by 2 bases and J by 11 bases, with 18 bases left in between. CDR1 is GTSNPN, CDR2 SVGIG, per germline (reference sequence). The CDR3 DNA is TGTGCCTGGAGTAGGAATGAAGGGAGTCGGGCTTTCTTT. Translated, it gives CAWSRNEGSRAFF. Filled out from reference TRBV30 and TRBJ1-1, the complete variable domain reads SQTIHQWPATLVQPVGSPLSLECTVEGTSNPNLYWYRQAAGRGLQLLFYSVGIGQISSEVPQNLSASRPQDRQFILSSKKLLLSDSGFYLCAWSRNEGSRAFFGQGTRLTVV.

V is TRBV19 and J is TRBJ1-5; TRBD1 might be the D (5 bases). Germline CDR1 and CDR2: LNHDA and SQIVND (reference sequence). The CDR3 contains 16 residues. Trimming shortened V by 3 bases and J by 3 bases, and 15 bases separated the two germline ends. CDR3 amino acids: CASSMSGRGDNQPQHF. CDR3 nucleotides: TGTGCCAGTAGTATGTCGGGGAGGGGAGACAATCAGCCCCAGCATTTT.

This chain links TRBV20-1 with TRBJ1-5; D is unclear. This CDR3 has 12 residues. The V gene lost 3 bases and the J gene lost 4 bases, with 7 bases spanning the gap. Per germline, CDR1 DFQATT and CDR2 SNEGSKA (reference sequence). CDR3 sequence: CSASLINQPQHF. CDR3 DNA: TGCAGTGCTAGTCTTATTAATCAGCCCCAGCATTTT.

The chain uses TRBV14 and TRBJ1-2, with D hard to call. V dropped 4 bases and J dropped 8 bases, with 17 bases sitting between them. The CDR3 contains 14 residues. The germline V gene encodes CDR1 SGHDN and CDR2 FVKESK. The CDR3: CASSLEPPGIGYTF. The CDR3 bases are TGTGCCAGCAGCCTCGAACCTCCAGGAATCGGCTACACCTTC.

This clone was recorded a few times. The chain employs TRBV28 and TRBJ1-1; a possible D gene is TRBD1 (6 bases). V was trimmed by 10 bases and J by 1 base, leaving 13 bases between them. CDR1 is MDHEN, CDR2 SYDVKM, per germline. The length of the CDR3 is 13 residues. Here the CDR3 reads CATTRTENTEAFF. The DNA for the CDR3 is TGTGCCACCACGCGGACAGAGAACACTGAAGCTTTCTTT.

The V gene is TRBV28, the J gene TRBJ2-6; D may be TRBD2 (6 bases). The V end was cut by 6 bases, the J end by 13 bases, with 28 bases between. This CDR3 contains 17 residues. Germline assignment: CDR1 MDHEN and CDR2 SYDVKM. This CDR3 is CASSRGITSTSSFVLTF. In nucleotides, the CDR3 is TGTGCCAGCAGCCGCGGGATAACGTCAACGTCCTCCTTTGTCCTGACTTTC.

V usage is TRBV5-5 and J usage is TRBJ1-1; no definite D call. CDR3 size: 14 residues. Trimming took off 4 bases at V and 0 bases at J, with 10 bases between the two ends. Germline CDR1 reads SGHKS; CDR2 reads YYEKEE (reference sequence). The chain's CDR3 is CASSLQAMNTEAFF. As DNA, the CDR3 is TGTGCCAGCAGCCTCCAGGCGATGAACACTGAAGCTTTCTTT.

V and J are TRBV5-4 and TRBJ2-7; 9 bases line up with TRBD1. V lost 0 bases to trimming and J lost 0 bases; unmatched junction nucleotides: 7. Germline V gives CDR1 SGHNT, CDR2 YYREEE (reference sequence). This CDR3 spans 17 amino acids. The CDR3 region is CASSLAAGTGSSYEQYF. For the CDR3, the DNA is TGTGCCAGCAGCTTGGCTGCGGGGACAGGGAGCTCCTACGAGCAGTACTTC.

This chain links TRBV19 with TRBJ1-5; TRBD1 agrees at 8 bases. Germline V gives CDR1 LNHDA, CDR2 SQIVND (reference sequence). V lost 0 bases and J lost 5; bases outside the gene matches: 3. There are 15 residues in the CDR3. CDR3 region: CASSIDAGGYQPQHF. DNA of the CDR3: TGTGCCAGTAGTATAGATGCAGGGGGCTATCAGCCCCAGCATTTT.

CDR3 region: CASSLEDRANSPLHF. CDR3 in DNA: TGTGCCAGCAGCTTGGAAGACAGGGCGAATTCACCCCTCCACTTT. The V call is TRBV5-8, the J call TRBJ1-6, with 7 bases lining up with TRBD1. The trim removed 0 bases at V and 7 bases at J, leaving 4 bases unmatched. Germline V gene lookup returns CDR1 SGHTS and CDR2 YDEGEE. This CDR3 is built from 15 residues.

The genes are TRBV3-1 (or the pseudogene TRBV3-2) and TRBJ1-1; weak D call: TRBD1 (6 bases). The germline V and J ends were trimmed by 3 bases and 7 bases, with 15 bases remaining between them. Germline loops: CDR1 LGHDT, CDR2 YNNKEL (reference sequence). The CDR3 has 14 residues. The DNA for the CDR3 is TGTGCCAGCAGCCATCTTATCGCGACAGGTGAAGCTTTCTTT. It yields the protein CASSHLIATGEAFF.

The table lists this clone with a few counts. The chain joins TRBV18 to TRBJ1-1; no definite D call. Germline V gene lookup returns CDR1 KGHSH and CDR2 LQKENI. CDR3 length: 15 amino acids. The V end lost 3 bases, the J end lost 4 bases, and 15 bases lay between the germline ends. The CDR3 region is CASSPARVRSTEAFF. In nucleotides, the CDR3 is TGTGCCAGCTCACCCGCGCGGGTGCGAAGCACTGAAGCTTTCTTT.

J is TRBJ2-3 and V is TRBV7-2, with a possible D match to TRBD2 (6 bases). Trimming took off 7 bases at V and 8 bases at J, with 22 bases between the two ends. Germline-derived CDR1 and CDR2 are SGHTA and FQGNSA. The CDR3 contains 15 residues. The DNA of the CDR3 is TGTGCCAGCAACCCGAAGGGAGGACTAATAGGTACGCAGTATTTT. Translating gives CASNPKGGLIGTQYF.

V gene TRBV18 combines with J gene TRBJ1-4; no definite D call. Germline V gene data show CDR1 as KGHSH and CDR2 as LQKENI. Between the trimmed V and J ends, which lost 2 bases and 3 bases, there was a span of 7 bases. This CDR3 region has 14 residues. For the CDR3, the DNA is TGTGCCAGCTCACCAATTAATTCTAATGAAAAACTGTTTTTT. Its protein product is CASSPINSNEKLFF.

In this sample, this clone turned up once. The chain couples TRBV6-6 to TRBJ1-5; D is possibly TRBD1 (6 bases). The CDR3 has 15 amino acids. The germline V gene has CDR1 MNHNY and CDR2 SVGAGI (reference sequence). V was cut by 2 bases and J by 2 bases, with 10 bases left in between. DNA for the CDR3: TGTGCCAGCAGTTACCAGGGGTCGGGCAATCAGCCCCAGCATTTT. It yields the protein CASSYQGSGNQPQHF.

This clone was seen once. V gene TRBV24-1 combines with J gene TRBJ1-6, with D maybe TRBD1 (6 bases). The CDR3 runs to 17 residues. Per the germline V gene, CDR1 is KGHDR and CDR2 is SFDVKD. V was trimmed by 5 bases and J by 8 bases, leaving 21 bases between them. CDR3 DNA sequence: TGTGCCACCAGTGTCGCCCTAAGGGGGGGGGCTGATTCACCCCTCCACTTT. Translation gives CATSVALRGGADSPLHF.

Worth noting for this clone: The same CDR3 arises from other DNA sequences in this sample as well. The rearrangement links TRBV5-1 to TRBJ2-5; 8 bases map to TRBD1. V gave up 2 bases and J gave up 5 bases; unmatched junction bases: 5. Germline lookup yields CDR1 SGHRS and CDR2 YFSETQ. CDR3 length: 14 amino acids. CDR3 coding DNA: TGCGCCAGCAGCTTCCAGGGGGCGGGGGAGACCCAGTACTTC. Amino acid sequence: CASSFQGAGETQYF.

The gene calls are TRBV28 and TRBJ2-5; 11 bases are shared with TRBD2. Unmatched junction bases numbered 15, after V lost 6 bases and J lost 3 bases. From germline, CDR1 is MDHEN and CDR2 SYDVKM. The length of the CDR3 is 18 residues. CDR3 DNA: TGTGCCAGCAGGGGTGTAGCGGGAGGGCCTAAGTGGGAAGAGACCCAGTACTTC. Its protein is CASRGVAGGPKWEETQYF.